The 29 T cell receptor beta chains in this list originate from one sample, sequenced in a study of T-cell memory formation after mild COVID-19. TCRdb recomputed calls from the 5' RACE reads with MiXCR, one row per CDR3 protein. The sample consists of around 140,000 distinct CDR3 sequences, roughly 6.3% of them appearing once. The sample was PBMCs or a T cell subset sorted from them (not recorded which). The receptors come from an adult woman who had mild COVID-19 (a few samples of this study predate the infection). Cell type and time point are not known.

This clonotype appeared once. The CDR3 reads CSARDIFDRGSYNEQFF. In nucleotides, the CDR3 is TGCAGTGCTAGAGACATATTCGACAGGGGCTCCTACAATGAGCAGTTCTTC. J is TRBJ2-1 and V is TRBV20-1; 8 bases are a match to TRBD1. V shed 0 bases, J shed 0 bases, and the junction held 7 bases outside the gene matches. CDR3 length equals 17 residues. Germline-derived CDR1 and CDR2 are DFQATT and SNEGSKA (reference sequence).

This clonotype was recorded at least ten times. This chain connects TRBV5-4 to TRBJ2-3, with 14 bases matching TRBD2. The junction had 5 bases not matched to a gene; V was cut back by 4 bases and J by 7 bases. There are 15 residues in the CDR3. CDR1 and CDR2 from the germline V gene are SGHNT and YYREEE (reference sequence). CDR3: CASSPRTSGRNTQYF. Here the CDR3 DNA reads TGTGCCAGCAGCCCCCGGACTAGCGGGAGGAATACGCAGTATTTT.

This chain uses TRBV12-3 or TRBV12-4 with TRBJ2-6; D tentatively fits TRBD1 or TRBD2 (5 bases each). Between the trimmed V and J ends, which lost 5 bases and 12 bases, there was a span of 8 bases. This CDR3 has 11 residues. The CDR3 DNA reads as TGTGCCAGCAGTCTGGGACGCGTCCTGACTTTC. This codes for CASSLGRVLTF.

This clonotype was recorded many times. This rearrangement joins TRBV7-2 to TRBJ1-5; D unresolved. The CDR3 runs to 13 residues. Per the germline V gene, CDR1 is SGHTA and CDR2 is FQGNSA. V was clipped by 4 bases and J by 6 bases, with 10 bases between them. CDR3 loop: CASSSYVGQPQHF. In DNA, the CDR3 is TGTGCCAGCAGCTCATACGTGGGTCAGCCCCAGCATTTT.

Ten or more counts support this clonotype. V usage is TRBV12-3 or TRBV12-4 and J usage is TRBJ2-1; D gene ambiguous. CDR3 size: 19 residues. V lost 6 bases to trimming and J lost 0 bases, with 24 bases between them. CDR3: CASSSSRKRRLSSYNEQFF. The CDR3, as DNA: TGTGCCAGCAGCTCCTCACGAAAAAGGCGGCTCAGCTCCTACAATGAGCAGTTCTTC.

This clonotype was seen many times. The J gene is TRBJ2-3, the V gene TRBV5-1; D not resolved. Trimming shortened V by 7 bases and J by 0 bases, and 6 bases separated the two germline ends. The CDR3 contains 12 residues. Germline values: CDR1 SGHRS, CDR2 YFSETQ. CDR3 protein: CASARSTDTQYF. The CDR3 DNA reads TGCGCCAGCGCCCGGAGCACAGATACGCAGTATTTT.

The V and J genes are TRBV12-3 or TRBV12-4 and TRBJ2-2, with 7 positions matching TRBD1. The CDR3 runs 12 residues. The J segment lost 8 bases and the V segment lost 9 bases, leaving 6 bases of the junction unmatched. CDR3 sequence reads: CASNRGPGELFF. CDR3 in DNA: TGTGCCAGTAATAGGGGGCCTGGGGAGCTGTTTTTT.

A few counts support this clonotype. V is TRBV6-5 and J is TRBJ1-1; no firm D call. V lost 4 bases and J lost 11, with 17 bases in between. Germline assignment: CDR1 MNHEY and CDR2 SVGAGI. This CDR3 comprises 13 residues. The CDR3 bases are TGTGCCAGCAGTTCCTCTTCCCAGAGGCTGGCTTTCTTT. Its translation: CASSSSSQRLAFF.

The chain couples TRBV7-9 to TRBJ2-3, with D unresolved. CDR3 length: 15 amino acids. V lost 5 bases to trimming and J lost 2 bases, with 14 bases between them. The V gene's germline CDR1 is SEHNR and CDR2 FQNEAQ (reference sequence). The CDR3 coding sequence is TGTGCCAGCAGCCCGTGGGGTGATACCACAGATACGCAGTATTTT. Protein product: CASSPWGDTTDTQYF.

CDR3 nucleotides: TGCGCCAGCAGTGAAACAGAGTTCCTTGGCTACACCTTC. It specifies CASSETEFLGYTF. The chain carries TRBV5-1 and TRBJ1-2, with D hard to call. CDR1 is SGHRS, CDR2 YFSETQ, per germline. Trimming pared 5 bases from V and 7 bases from J, leaving 15 bases between. This CDR3 contains 13 residues. The whole variable domain, filled in from reference TRBV5-1 and TRBJ1-2, reads KAGVTQTPRYLIKTRGQQVTLSCSPISGHRSVSWYQQTPGQGLQFLFEYFSETQRNKGNFPGRFSGRQFSNSRSEMNVSTLELGDSALYLCASSETEFLGYTFGSGTRLTVV.

This clonotype has a count of ten or more. The chain joins TRBV7-6 to TRBJ2-3; D not resolved. The ends were cut back, 5 bases at V and 2 bases at J, with 8 bases in the middle. Germline-derived CDR1 and CDR2 are SGHVS and FNYEAQ. The CDR3 consists of 13 residues. CDR3 coding DNA: TGTGCCAGCAGCCCAAATCCCACAGATACGCAGTATTTT. This sequence encodes CASSPNPTDTQYF.

V is TRBV4-2 and J is TRBJ1-5, with D unclear. Looked up from germline, CDR1 is LGHNA and CDR2 is YNFKEQ. The V gene lost 0 bases and the J gene lost 9 bases, with 9 bases spanning the gap. CDR3 length: 13 amino acids. The CDR3 nucleotides read TGTGCCAGCAGCCAAGATATTGAGAGGCCCCAGCATTTT. It encodes CASSQDIERPQHF.

This clonotype showed up many times. This chain uses TRBV28 with TRBJ2-3; 9 positions agree with TRBD1. The CDR3 is 15 amino acids. The V segment lost 8 bases and the J segment 0 bases; nucleotides outside the gene matches: 6. Germline lookup yields CDR1 MDHEN and CDR2 SYDVKM. CDR3 DNA sequence: TGTGCCAGCCGAGGACAGGGGCCAAGCACAGATACGCAGTATTTT. It encodes CASRGQGPSTDTQYF. Full variable domain (missing parts from reference TRBV28 and TRBJ2-3): DVKVTQSSRYLVKRTGEKVFLECVQDMDHENMFWYRQDPGLGLRLIYFSYDVKMKEKGDIPEGYSVSREKKERFSLILESASTNQTSMYLCASRGQGPSTDTQYFGPGTRLTVL.

V gene TRBV20-1 combines with J gene TRBJ2-5; 13 bases are a match to TRBD2. Germline V gene data show CDR1 as DFQATT and CDR2 as SNEGSKA (reference sequence). This CDR3 has 15 amino acids. V was pared by 6 bases and J by 5 bases, with 9 bases of the junction left unmatched. The CDR3 coding sequence is TGCAGTGCGCTGGAACCGGGACTAGCGGGGGAGACCCAGTACTTC. Translating gives CSALEPGLAGETQYF.

The table lists this clonotype with many counts. Here the CDR3 DNA reads TGCAGTGCTAGAGATGTGAGGCAGGGGTCTAACTATGGCTACACCTTC. Its translation is CSARDVRQGSNYGYTF. The chain recombines TRBV20-1 with TRBJ1-2, with TRBD1 as a possible D gene (6 bases). The CDR3 sequence is 16 residues long. Trimming removed 0 bases from V and 0 bases from J, with 14 bases in between. Germline V gene lookup returns CDR1 DFQATT and CDR2 SNEGSKA (reference sequence).

V and J are TRBV20-1 and TRBJ2-1; possible D gene TRBD2, 5 bases. The CDR3 sequence is 15 residues long. Trimming took 0 bases from V and 2 from J, leaving 11 bases between them. The germline V gene encodes CDR1 DFQATT and CDR2 SNEGSKA (reference sequence). The CDR3, as DNA: TGCAGTGCTAGAGATGCTAGCTTTGCCTACAATGAGCAGTTCTTC. Translation: CSARDASFAYNEQFF.

This clonotype was seen ten or more times. The V gene is TRBV5-1, the J gene TRBJ2-5; TRBD2 might be the D (5 bases). Germline V gene data show CDR1 as SGHRS and CDR2 as YFSETQ. Trimming pared 0 bases from V and 4 bases from J, leaving 7 bases between. The CDR3 loop spans 13 amino acids. The CDR3 protein is CASSLGGGETQYF. The CDR3, as DNA: TGCGCCAGCAGCTTGGGAGGAGGAGAGACCCAGTACTTC.

The chain has TRBV7-2 and TRBJ2-3; maybe TRBD2 (5 bases). The CDR3 consists of 16 residues. Germline V lookup: CDR1 SGHTA, CDR2 FQGNSA. V lost 5 bases, J lost 0 bases, and 15 bases lay in between. The CDR3 region has the DNA TGTGCCAGCAGCCCCCCCGGGATGCCTAGCACAGATACGCAGTATTTT. Translation gives CASSPPGMPSTDTQYF.

As concerns this clonotype: This may come from a read error, since a much larger clone is one base off. V gene TRBV2 combines with J gene TRBJ2-1; the D gene is possibly TRBD1 (6 bases). Germline V lookup: CDR1 SNHLY, CDR2 FYNNEI. CDR3 length equals 12 residues. CDR3 sequence: CDSIDRSPKQFF. CDR3 DNA sequence: TGTGACAGCATCGACAGGTCCCCAAAGCAGTTCTTC. Full variable domain (outside the CDR3, taken from reference TRBV2 and TRBJ2-1): EPEVTQTPSHQVTQMGQEVILRCVPISNHLYFYWYRQILGQKVEFLVSFYNNEISEKSEIFDDQFSVERPDGSNFTLKIRSTKLEDSAMYFCDSIDRSPKQFFGPGTRLTVL.

This clonotype has only a few counts. This rearrangement joins TRBV29-1 to TRBJ2-2; D might be TRBD2 (5 bases). The CDR3 sequence is 14 residues long. V lost 4 bases and J 0 bases, leaving 9 bases between the germline ends. The germline gives CDR1 SQVTM, CDR2 ANQGSEA. The DNA for the CDR3 is TGCAGCGTTGGGCGGGTCGCGAACACCGGGGAGCTGTTTTTT. The encoded protein is CSVGRVANTGELFF.

At least ten counts were recorded for this clonotype. V usage is TRBV20-1 and J usage is TRBJ1-5; D remains ambiguous. Germline V gives CDR1 DFQATT, CDR2 SNEGSKA (reference sequence). The CDR3 has 16 residues. Trimming shortened V by 1 base and J by 0 bases, and 13 bases separated the two germline ends. CDR3 nucleotides: TGCAGTGCTAGAGGGAAAGGGAAGTTTAGCAATCAGCCCCAGCATTTT. It encodes CSARGKGKFSNQPQHF.

This clonotype was seen ten or more times. The V and J genes are TRBV24-1 and TRBJ2-1, with D maybe TRBD2 (5 bases). The CDR3 contains 14 residues. V was clipped by 4 bases and J by 7 bases, with 13 bases between them. Germline V CDR1 and CDR2: KGHDR, SFDVKD. This chain's CDR3 is CATSDTAGGNEQFF. CDR3 nucleotide sequence: TGTGCCACCAGTGACACGGCCGGAGGAAATGAGCAGTTCTTC.

This clonotype has a count of ten or more. This chain connects TRBV7-2 to TRBJ2-5, with 11 positions matching TRBD2. The CDR3 is made up of 16 amino acids. The V gene's germline CDR1 is SGHTA and CDR2 FQGNSA. The junction had 6 bases not matched to a gene; V was cut back by 5 bases and J by 1 base. The CDR3 DNA is TGTGCCAGCAGCCTAGGGACTAGCGGATTCCAAGAGACCCAGTACTTC. The encoded protein is CASSLGTSGFQETQYF.

Many counts were recorded for this clonotype. This chain connects TRBV5-1 to TRBJ2-7; D unresolved. CDR3 length: 15 residues. V was shortened by 0 bases and J by 0 bases, with 10 bases between the two germline ends. The V gene's germline CDR1 is SGHRS and CDR2 YFSETQ. CDR3 amino acids: CASSLETRSSYEQYF. The CDR3 region has the DNA TGCGCCAGCAGCTTGGAGACACGTAGCTCCTACGAGCAGTACTTC. The full variable domain, rest sourced from reference TRBV5-1 and TRBJ2-7, is KAGVTQTPRYLIKTRGQQVTLSCSPISGHRSVSWYQQTPGQGLQFLFEYFSETQRNKGNFPGRFSGRQFSNSRSEMNVSTLELGDSALYLCASSLETRSSYEQYFGPGTRLTVT.

This clonotype was observed a few times. The chain has TRBV6-2 or TRBV6-3 and TRBJ2-7; possibly TRBD2 for D (5 bases). The CDR3 length is 16 residues. Trimming removed 0 bases from V and 2 bases from J, with 14 bases in between. Germline assignment: CDR1 MNHEY and CDR2 SVGEGT. CDR3 protein: CASSYSPRRNTYEQYF. CDR3 nucleotides: TGTGCCAGCAGTTACTCCCCGAGGAGGAACACCTACGAGCAGTACTTC.

This clonotype was detected many times. V gene TRBV5-1 combines with J gene TRBJ2-1, with D possibly being TRBD1 or TRBD2 (5 bases each). V was clipped by 0 bases and J by 1 base, with 23 bases between them. Germline lookup yields CDR1 SGHRS and CDR2 YFSETQ. The CDR3 extends over 20 amino acids. This chain's CDR3 is CASSLDPGRFNPLSYNEQFF. CDR3 in DNA: TGCGCCAGCAGCTTGGATCCGGGGCGGTTCAACCCCCTATCCTACAATGAGCAGTTCTTC.

This clonotype was recorded many times. The rearrangement uses TRBV7-3 and TRBJ1-2, with 10 positions matching TRBD1. Germline V CDR1 and CDR2: SGHTA, FQGTGA. V lost 3 bases and J lost 8; bases outside the gene matches: 3. The CDR3 is 13 residues long. The CDR3 protein is CASSFGDRGGYTF. The DNA for the CDR3 is TGTGCCAGCAGCTTCGGGGACAGGGGCGGCTACACCTTC.

Ten or more counts support this clonotype. The chain uses TRBV7-2 and TRBJ2-5, with D perhaps TRBD2 (6 bases). The CDR3 is 14 residues long. The germline gives CDR1 SGHTA, CDR2 FQGNSA. Trimming cost V 6 bases and J 3 bases, with 14 bases left between them. The CDR3 loop is CASSLSGLKETQYF. The CDR3, as DNA: TGTGCCAGCAGTCTAAGCGGGTTAAAAGAGACCCAGTACTTC.

This clonotype was observed a handful of times. The chain combines TRBV18 with TRBJ2-7; TRBD1 agrees at 7 bases. CDR3 length equals 14 residues. V dropped 4 bases and J dropped 1; count of bases not matched to a gene: 4. Germline CDR1 KGHSH, CDR2 LQKENI. This CDR3 is CASSLRQGSYEQYF. In nucleotides, the CDR3 is TGTGCCAGCTCACTTAGACAGGGTTCCTACGAGCAGTACTTC. The variable domain in full, with the rest retrieved from reference TRBV18 and TRBJ2-7, is NAGVMQNPRHLVRRRGQEARLRCSPMKGHSHVYWYRQLPEEGLKFMVYLQKENIIDESGMPKERFSAEFPKEGPSILRIQQVVRGDSAAYFCASSLRQGSYEQYFGPGTRLTVT.